This note documents a single T cell receptor (beta chain) sequence. This clonotype was observed once. Its target antigen remains unknown. No quality values exist for individual bases; no much larger clone is one base distant. A single read is weak support. This record comes from a study of T cells in Graves' hyperthyroidism and ophthalmopathy (dated by TCRdb to about 2019). With respect to the entire study: A discovery cohort of about 100 patients, approximately 45 with Graves' ophthalmopathy and roughly 59 with stable Graves' hyperthyroidism, was used to find distinguishing TCR V-J signatures. Prospective prediction of ophthalmopathy was tested in an independent validation cohort of under 20 hyperthyroidism patients and 17 patients who later progressed to ophthalmopathy. The approximately 90 discovery patients were randomly split 7:3 into training and test sets. The study also compared thyroid tissue and blood T-cell repertoires from more than 5 Graves' hyperthyroidism patients. Following sampling, methimazole starting at 30 mg daily was given to hyperthyroidism patients, and high-dose intravenous methylprednisolone was given to ophthalmopathy patients. According to the paper, TCR Vbeta CDR3 sequencing was carried out on 135 peripheral blood samples, which came from fewer than 50 ophthalmopathy, approximately 72 hyperthyroidism and roughly 17 progressor patients. Study-wide findings and limitations: Most expanded thyroid clonotypes (frequency above 0.001) were also detected in blood, suggesting blood repertoires may reflect thyroid immune responses. A 13 V-J signature model separated ophthalmopathy from stable hyperthyroidism, with roughly 88% sensitivity and about 81% specificity in cross-validation and 80%/75% in testing. Sample size was not statistically predetermined, and blinding of investigators to group allocation was not performed. In validation, the model predicted progression to ophthalmopathy a median of around six months before onset, with approximately 68% sensitivity and roughly 72% specificity.

The study excluded patients with uncontrolled infections, other autoimmune diseases, pregnancy or lactation. Diagnoses relied on clinical symptoms, serum thyroxine and TRAb, thyroid ultrasound and orbital computed tomography. Total RNA was extracted using Trizol reagent, and RNA quality was assessed on an Agilent 2100 Bioanalyzer. Amplification of TCR beta CDR3 regions was carried out from RNA transcripts. The first round of RT-PCR for the TCR CDR3 was performed with the HTBI primer set and the Qiagen OneStep RT-PCR kit. A second multiplex PCR round built the libraries, followed by size selection and purification. Paired-end sequencing of the libraries was performed with 100 bp reads on an Illumina HiSeq2000. In the paper's pipeline: Raw data were processed with SOAPnuke, discarding reads with adapters, uncalled bases, mean Phred below 15, or no exact constant-primer or identifier match. COPE v1.2.5 was used to merge high-quality paired reads, and clonotypes were defined as unique nucleotide sequences. MiTCR v1.1 was used to align the clonotypes against IMGT TRBV, TRBD and TRBJ reference segments. The analysis was restricted to V-J combinations with a frequency above 0.0001, which together covered just over 99% of the repertoires. A TCS score was defined as the ratio between F50 (clonal expansion) and ExV (chaos), using BLOSUM62-based TCRdist between CDR3 peptides within each V-J. Welch's t-statistics and random forest reduced 500 to 550 V-J features to under 15, which were used in a naive Bayes classifier (R e1071). The Morisita-Horn index was used to measure how similar the thyroid and blood repertoires were. TCRdb ran its own pipeline on the public reads, namely fastp trimming at Q25 and MiXCR clone calling, and kept in-frame beta chains. Under each unique CDR3 protein, matching rows form one entry showing the most common genes and DNA. The V and J calls follow TCRdb's processing rather than the paper's. Counted in this sample were 540,000 or so distinct CDR3 sequences; 46% of them appeared once. Roughly 20% of the sample lies in the top ten.

V lost 6 bases and J lost 4 bases; the stretch between them is 25 bases long. Via the germline V gene (reference sequence), CDR1 is SEHNR and CDR2 FQNEAQ. From the cysteine through the phenylalanine, the CDR3 covers 19 amino acids. Only the CDR3 portion is preserved as DNA: 57 bases, with reading frame beginning at the first base. The chain was built from TRBV7-9 and TRBJ2-6, with the D gene not confidently named. The sequence was collected from an adult woman with Graves' disease, either hyperthyroidism or ophthalmopathy (not recorded which). The sequencing sample was made of peripheral blood or thyroid tissue (not recorded which). The DNA sequence reads TGTGCCAGCAGACCCTCCCCGGCCCGAGAGAACACCGGGGCCAACGTCCTGACTTTC. Its amino acids are CASRPSPARENTGANVLTF.